A selection of T cell receptor beta chains follows, all from one sample in a study of blood T cell repertoires in COVID-19. Clones were sequenced by immunoSEQ multiplex PCR, and TCRdb holds only the in-frame ones, with some missing. The sample shows roughly 430,000 clones, nearly 90% of them seen only once. The sample was PBMCs or T cells enriched from blood (not recorded which). Every receptor here comes from a middle-aged woman with acute COVID-19. Both conserved end residues are trimmed from each CDR3. D genes are given only for firm matches.

NA	TRBJ2-1	TRBV14	ASSQEAPPQLSGGSYNEQF
NA	TRBJ1-5	TRBV9	ASSQWFEGPQH
NA	TRBJ1-2	TRBV10-3	AISELSGARSGYT
TRBD1	TRBJ1-5	TRBV2	ASSPQGIVQPQH
NA	TRBJ1-6	TRBV7-8	ASSLVQGNSPLH
NA	TRBJ1-4	TRBV19	AIDKGSTTNEKLF
NA	TRBJ1-2	TRBV25-1	ASSEYGQLYGYT
TRBD1	TRBJ1-2	TRBV28	ASRLQGAGNYGYT
TRBD2	TRBJ2-5	TRBV7-7	ASSSGLAGANGETQY
NA	TRBJ2-7	TRBV30	AWINRMGANTYEQY
TRBD2	TRBJ2-2	TRBV29-1	SVEDIAGGNGELF
NA	TRBJ2-3	TRBV20-1	SAVKTDTQY
NA	TRBJ1-2	TRBV12-3/TRBV12-4	ASSGEAGGYT
TRBD1	TRBJ2-5	TRBV27	ASSLEGTAQETQY
NA	TRBJ1-2	TRBV6-5	ASRPGLYGYT
TRBD1	TRBJ1-4	TRBV19	ASSTLDRGTNEKLF
NA	TRBJ2-2	TRBV7-9	ASSSTGGGFANTGELF
NA	TRBJ1-1	TRBV30	AWSQGLGTEAF
NA	TRBJ2-2	TRBV25-1	ASSEWGRDGTGELF
TRBD1	TRBJ1-2	TRBV5-1	ASSIAPGQGEVYT
NA	TRBJ1-4	TRBV7-8	ASSLTGRGEKLF
NA	TRBJ1-5	TRBV4-2	ASSQGANSNQPQH
TRBD1	TRBJ2-3	TRBV3-1/TRBV3-2	ASSQTTGAVTDTQY
NA	TRBJ1-5	TRBV12-2	ASRFMRHYSNQPQH
NA	TRBJ2-7	TRBV20-1	SVARAYEQY
NA	TRBJ1-1	TRBV23-1	ASSHLQGTEAF
NA	TRBJ1-1	TRBV5-1	ASSLVSSNTEAF
NA	TRBJ2-7	TRBV5-1	ASSLAGAGYEQY
TRBD1	TRBJ1-4	TRBV18	ASSPPGQGIATNEKLF
TRBD1	TRBJ1-4	TRBV5-1	ASSLAGTGEKLF
NA	TRBJ1-5	TRBV19	ASSIVAPSDQPQH
NA	TRBJ1-5	TRBV4-1	ASSQAAGIGSNQPQH
NA	TRBJ2-7	TRBV2	ASSERYGTYEQY
NA	TRBJ1-4	TRBV5-4	ASSLPGTREKLF
NA	TRBJ2-1	TRBV11-2	ASSFYQGSRNEQF
NA	TRBJ2-3	TRBV5-4	AISPSRPTDTQY
TRBD1	TRBJ1-6	TRBV19	ASRDRDSPLH
NA	TRBJ2-7	TRBV5-3	ARSFSPGVEQY
TRBD1	TRBJ1-1	TRBV5-4	ASRAGQGMNTEAF
TRBD1	TRBJ2-7	TRBV5-8	ASSFRTGGREQY
TRBD1	TRBJ1-6	TRBV29-1	SVGTGDNSPLH
TRBD1	TRBJ1-5	TRBV27	ASSKRQGSGNQPQH